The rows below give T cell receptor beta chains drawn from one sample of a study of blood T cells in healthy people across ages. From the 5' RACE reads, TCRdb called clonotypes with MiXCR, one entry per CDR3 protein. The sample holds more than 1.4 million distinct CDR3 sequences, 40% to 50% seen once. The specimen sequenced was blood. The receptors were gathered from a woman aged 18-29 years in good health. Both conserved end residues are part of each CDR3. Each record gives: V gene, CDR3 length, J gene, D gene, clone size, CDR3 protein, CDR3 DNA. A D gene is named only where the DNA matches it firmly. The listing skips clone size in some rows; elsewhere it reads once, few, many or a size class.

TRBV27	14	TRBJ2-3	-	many	CASSTWTGTDTQYF	TGTGCCAGCAGTACCTGGACAGGCACAGATACGCAGTATTTT
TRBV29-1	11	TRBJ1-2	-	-	CSVLREGGYTF	TGCAGCGTTCTCAGGGAGGGCGGCTACACCTTC
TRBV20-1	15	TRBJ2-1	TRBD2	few	CSAGLAGGLYNEQFF	TGCAGTGCTGGACTAGCGGGGGGGCTGTACAATGAGCAGTTCTTC
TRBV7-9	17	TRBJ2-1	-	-	CASRTEEGGILGNEQFF	TGTGCCAGCAGGACGGAGGAAGGCGGGATTTTGGGCAATGAGCAGTTCTTC
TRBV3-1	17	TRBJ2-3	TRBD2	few	CASSRPTSGGLEDTQYF	TGTGCCAGCAGCCGCCCGACTAGCGGGGGGTTAGAAGATACGCAGTATTTT
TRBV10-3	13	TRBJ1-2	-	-	CAINEGANYGYTF	TGTGCCATCAACGAGGGAGCTAACTATGGCTACACCTTC
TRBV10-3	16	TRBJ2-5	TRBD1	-	CAISERRQGFDETQYF	TGTGCCATCAGTGAGCGCCGACAGGGTTTCGACGAGACCCAGTACTTC
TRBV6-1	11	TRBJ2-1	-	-	CASSAYDEQFF	TGTGCCAGCAGTGCGTACGATGAGCAGTTCTTC
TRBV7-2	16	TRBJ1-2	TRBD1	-	CASSLDGTGGFFGYTF	TGTGCCAGCAGCTTAGATGGGACAGGGGGCTTCTTTGGCTACACCTTC
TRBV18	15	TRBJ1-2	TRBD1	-	CASSPKQTGEYGYTF	TGTGCCAGCTCACCGAAACAGACAGGGGAGTATGGCTACACCTTC
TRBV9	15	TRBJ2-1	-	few	CASSVEGDLYNEQFF	TGTGCCAGCAGCGTAGAGGGGGACCTTTACAATGAGCAGTTCTTC
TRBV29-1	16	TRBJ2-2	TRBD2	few	CSVAGLAGANTGELFF	TGCAGCGTTGCAGGACTAGCGGGGGCGAACACCGGGGAGCTGTTTTTT
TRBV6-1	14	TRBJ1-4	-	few	CASSERGANEKLFF	TGTGCCAGCTCTGAAAGGGGGGCTAATGAAAAACTGTTTTTT
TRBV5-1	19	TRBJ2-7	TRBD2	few	CASSSPGLAGADSSYEQYF	TGCGCCAGCAGCTCCCCGGGACTAGCGGGAGCCGATAGCTCCTACGAGCAGTACTTC
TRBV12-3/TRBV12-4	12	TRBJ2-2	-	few	CASSLNGGELFF	TGTGCCAGCAGCCTTAACGGCGGGGAGCTGTTTTTT
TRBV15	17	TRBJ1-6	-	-	CATSRTGVGSYNSPLHF	TGTGCCACCAGCAGGACGGGCGTCGGCTCCTATAATTCACCCCTCCACTTT
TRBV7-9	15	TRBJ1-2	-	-	CASSLAVDTNYGYTF	TGTGCCAGCAGCTTAGCGGTCGACACCAACTATGGCTACACCTTC
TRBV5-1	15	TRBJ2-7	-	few	CASSLAGEFTYEQYF	TGCGCCAGCAGCTTGGCCGGGGAGTTCACCTACGAGCAGTACTTC
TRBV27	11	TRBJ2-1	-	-	CASSAWNEQFF	TGTGCCAGCAGTGCCTGGAATGAGCAGTTCTTC
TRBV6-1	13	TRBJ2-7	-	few	CASRDDLYYEQYF	TGTGCCAGCAGGGACGATTTGTACTACGAGCAGTACTTC
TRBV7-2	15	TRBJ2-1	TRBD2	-	CAGSKSGGSYNEQFF	TGTGCCGGCAGCAAAAGCGGGGGCTCCTACAATGAGCAGTTCTTC
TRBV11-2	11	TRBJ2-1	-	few	CASSPWYEQFF	TGTGCCAGCAGCCCCTGGTACGAGCAGTTCTTC
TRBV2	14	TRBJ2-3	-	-	CASPYRSSTDTQYF	TGTGCCAGCCCTTACAGGTCTAGCACAGATACGCAGTATTTT
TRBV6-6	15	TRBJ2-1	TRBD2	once	CASSYLAGDNNEQFF	TGTGCCAGCAGTTACTTAGCGGGGGACAACAATGAGCAGTTCTTC
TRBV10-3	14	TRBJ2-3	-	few	CAISENGNTDTQYF	TGTGCCATCAGTGAGAACGGCAACACAGATACGCAGTATTTT
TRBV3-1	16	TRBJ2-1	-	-	CASSQDQWTNYNEQFF	TGTGCCAGCAGCCAAGATCAGTGGACAAACTACAATGAGCAGTTCTTC
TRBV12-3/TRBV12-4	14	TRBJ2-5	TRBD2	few	CASRGDYNQETQYF	TGTGCCAGCAGGGGGGACTATAACCAAGAGACCCAGTACTTC
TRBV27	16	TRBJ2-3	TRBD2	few	CASSLSSGSLTDTQYF	TGTGCCAGCAGTTTATCTAGCGGGAGTCTCACAGATACGCAGTATTTT
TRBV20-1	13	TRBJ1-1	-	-	CSAGGETGTEAFF	TGCAGTGCTGGGGGCGAAACCGGGACTGAAGCTTTCTTT
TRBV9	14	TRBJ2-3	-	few	CASSVSYPTDTQYF	TGTGCCAGCAGCGTATCCTACCCCACAGATACGCAGTATTTT
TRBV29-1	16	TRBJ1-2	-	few	CSVVPPQADSNYGYTF	TGCAGCGTTGTACCCCCCCAGGCAGATTCTAACTATGGCTACACCTTC
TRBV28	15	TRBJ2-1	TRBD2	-	CASRAPTSGENEQFF	TGTGCCAGCAGGGCTCCGACTAGCGGTGAAAATGAGCAGTTCTTC
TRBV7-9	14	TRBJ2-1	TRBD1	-	CASSSRQGASEQFF	TGTGCCAGCAGCTCAAGACAGGGGGCTAGTGAGCAGTTCTTC
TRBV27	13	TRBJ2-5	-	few	CASSYRLLGEQYF	TGTGCCAGCAGTTACCGCCTCTTAGGGGAGCAGTACTTC